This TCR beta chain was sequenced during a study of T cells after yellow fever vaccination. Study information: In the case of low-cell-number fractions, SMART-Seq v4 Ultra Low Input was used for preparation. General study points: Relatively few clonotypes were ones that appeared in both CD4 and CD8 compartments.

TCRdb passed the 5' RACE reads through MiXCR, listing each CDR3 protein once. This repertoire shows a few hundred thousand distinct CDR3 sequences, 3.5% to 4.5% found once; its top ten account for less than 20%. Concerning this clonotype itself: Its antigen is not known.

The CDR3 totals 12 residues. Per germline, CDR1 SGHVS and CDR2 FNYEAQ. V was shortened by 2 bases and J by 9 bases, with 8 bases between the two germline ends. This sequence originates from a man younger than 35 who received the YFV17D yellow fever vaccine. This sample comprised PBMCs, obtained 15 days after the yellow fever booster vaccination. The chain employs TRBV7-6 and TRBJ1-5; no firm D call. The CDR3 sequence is CASSLNEGPQHF. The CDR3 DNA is TGTGCCAGCAGCTTAAACGAGGGGCCCCAGCATTTT.